Listed below are T cell receptor beta chains from one sample, sequenced in a study of T cell changes during pregnancy in multiple sclerosis. Assay: immunoSEQ multiplex PCR; the TCRdb copy retains only in-frame clones and omits some. The sample yields about 84,000 clones, over 85% seen once. This sample comprised peripheral blood, obtained in the second trimester of pregnancy. The receptors were sampled from a female donor in good health, enrolled as a control in a pregnancy study. The conserved cysteine and the conserved F or W are not part of the CDR3 here.

j_gene	v_gene	CDR3aa
TRBJ2-1	TRBV5-5	ASRLDRVTYNEQF
TRBJ2-5	TRBV5-1	ASRIGGYTLQETQY
TRBJ2-1	TRBV4-2	ASSGETGNEQF
TRBJ2-4	TRBV13	ASSPLNASPIQY
TRBJ2-5	TRBV19	ASNRGTGQETQY
TRBJ2-2	TRBV7-2	ASSLLAGGTGELF
TRBJ2-2	TRBV5-1	ASSLAGTPSGGELF
TRBJ2-7	TRBV2	ASSGRGQY
TRBJ2-5	TRBV7-9	ASSLISAEATQY
TRBJ2-5	TRBV7-2	ASSSRREETQY
TRBJ1-1	TRBV27	ASSITGMVTEAF
TRBJ2-7	TRBV6-5	ASSRDRLYEQY
TRBJ2-7	TRBV30	AWSTNPYEQY
TRBJ2-7	TRBV6-5	ASSKVESSSYEQY
TRBJ2-1	TRBV4-1	ASSSLGKREQGDEQF
TRBJ2-1	TRBV7-2	ASSFPLAGTNEQF
TRBJ2-3	TRBV27	ASSSLHRGWTDTQY
TRBJ2-3	TRBV18	ASSPYPSNTDTQY
TRBJ2-1	TRBV7-8	ASSPLGGRNNEQF
TRBJ1-5	TRBV7-8	ASRAEGSGNQPQH
TRBJ1-5	TRBV2	ASSVRDRNNQPQH
TRBJ1-5	TRBV27	ASSPWGVVGNQPQH
TRBJ1-5	TRBV27	ASGTTGYSNQPQH
TRBJ1-1	TRBV30	AWSVGQGAAAF
TRBJ2-2	TRBV5-4	ASSLGQGGTGELF
TRBJ2-3	TRBV11-2	ASSSEGRASDTQY
TRBJ2-5	TRBV5-4	ASSLDWYQETQY
TRBJ2-7	TRBV2	ASSPGGATYEQY
TRBJ2-2	TRBV28	ASSHPPGQVIAGGELF
TRBJ1-2	TRBV28	ASREGGYGYT
TRBJ1-1	TRBV30	AWVAPEQGWAEAF
TRBJ2-2	TRBV27	ASSFRGGTDTGELF
TRBJ1-1	TRBV5-4	ASSQRQGANTEAF
TRBJ2-6	TRBV28	ASSLGTPSGANVLT
TRBJ2-2	TRBV2	ASSGQGANTGELF
TRBJ1-3	TRBV28	ASSSWRATGNTIY
TRBJ2-5	TRBV28	ASSTRGTSGSETQY
TRBJ2-1	TRBV28	ASSSASLNEQF
TRBJ2-2	TRBV5-1	ASSLFPGLAGVVPGELF
TRBJ1-5	TRBV21-1	ARTPGEFQPQH
TRBJ2-1	TRBV5-1	ASSLVTSGSEQF
TRBJ2-7	TRBV2	ASSRDRGPRYEQY
TRBJ2-1	TRBV5-6	ASSLFRTPRIYNEQF
TRBJ2-7	TRBV28	ASSSVTPRGLSSYEQY
TRBJ1-2	TRBV6-5	ASGLPANYGYT
TRBJ2-2	TRBV9	ASSLSGPGTGELF